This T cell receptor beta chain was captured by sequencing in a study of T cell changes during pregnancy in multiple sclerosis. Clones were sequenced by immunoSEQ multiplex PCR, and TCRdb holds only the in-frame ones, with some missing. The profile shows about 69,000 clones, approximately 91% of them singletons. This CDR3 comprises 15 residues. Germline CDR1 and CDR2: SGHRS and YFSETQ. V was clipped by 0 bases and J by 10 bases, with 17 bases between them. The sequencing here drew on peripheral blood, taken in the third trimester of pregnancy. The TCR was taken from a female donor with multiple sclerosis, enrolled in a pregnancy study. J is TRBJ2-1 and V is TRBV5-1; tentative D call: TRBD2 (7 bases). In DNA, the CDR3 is TGCGCCAGCAGCTTGGTGCGGGGGCCCCTGAGGGAGCAGTTCTTC. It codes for CASSLVRGPLREQFF.